These 13 T cell receptor beta chains share one sample of origin, sequenced in a study of early T cells in non-severe SARS-CoV-2 infection (dated by TCRdb to the early 2020s). The receptor library was made with 5' RACE. The sequencer listed for this sample is NextSeq 500. TCRdb reworked the public reads: Q25 trimming with fastp, MiXCR clone assembly, productive beta chains retained. Identical CDR3 protein sequences are pooled into one entry, listed with their most common genes and DNA. Across this sample there are about 64,000 distinct CDR3 sequences, with roughly 12% seen only once. The top ten constitute under 3% of the sample. Source: whole blood, taken at baseline. Receptor source: an adult who was a healthcare worker with PCR-confirmed SARS-CoV-2 infection or an uninfected control (not recorded which).

V gene TRBV11-2 combines with J gene TRBJ2-3; possibly TRBD2 for D (7 bases). V lost 2 bases and J lost 3, with 12 bases in between. Germline-derived CDR1 and CDR2 are SGHAT and FQNNGV. The CDR3 is made up of 15 amino acids. This chain's CDR3 is CASSLSRGRTDTQYF. DNA for the CDR3: TGTGCCAGCAGCTTATCGCGGGGGCGGACAGATACGCAGTATTTT.

There are many counts of this clonotype. The genes are TRBV29-1 and TRBJ1-1; D is perhaps TRBD1 (6 bases). V lost 4 bases, J lost 6 bases, and 15 bases lay in between. The CDR3 consists of 13 residues. Per the germline V gene, CDR1 is SQVTM and CDR2 is ANQGSEA. CDR3 residues: CSVVSGGSSEAFF. For the CDR3, the DNA is TGCAGCGTTGTTTCGGGGGGCTCCTCTGAAGCTTTCTTT.

This clonotype was seen a few times. The rearrangement joins TRBV12-3 or TRBV12-4 to TRBJ1-5; D gene ambiguous. This CDR3 contains 14 residues. Trimming removed 8 bases at V and 7 bases at J, with 18 bases between. CDR3 in amino acids: CASQIRWGGQPQHF. The CDR3 DNA follows: TGTGCCAGCCAGATCCGGTGGGGTGGGCAGCCCCAGCATTTT.

Many counts were recorded for this clonotype. The chain has TRBV29-1 and TRBJ1-2; 9 bases are shared with TRBD1. V gave up 5 bases and J gave up 6 bases; unmatched junction bases: 7. This CDR3 has 13 residues. Germline CDR1 and CDR2: SQVTM and ANQGSEA. This CDR3 reads CSVSLWDRDGYTF. DNA of the CDR3: TGCAGCGTTTCCCTCTGGGACAGGGATGGCTACACCTTC. Together with reference TRBV29-1 and TRBJ1-2, the CDR3 gives the full variable domain: SAVISQKPSRDICQRGTSLTIQCQVDSQVTMMFWYRQQPGQSLTLIATANQGSEATYESGFVIDKFPISRPNLTFSTLTVSNMSPEDSSIYLCSVSLWDRDGYTFGSGTRLTVV.

The chain is built from TRBV20-1 and TRBJ1-1; maybe TRBD1 (5 bases). This CDR3 is built from 12 residues. The V end lost 1 base, the J end lost 4 bases, and 7 bases lay between the germline ends. The germline V gene has CDR1 DFQATT and CDR2 SNEGSKA (reference sequence). The CDR3 nucleotides are TGCAGTGCTAGAGGGGACCTCACTGAAGCTTTCTTT. Amino acids: CSARGDLTEAFF.

This clonotype has more than one count but fewer than ten. This chain joins TRBV5-1 and TRBJ2-7, with 12 bases lining up with TRBD2. The germline V gene has CDR1 SGHRS and CDR2 YFSETQ. The V segment lost 4 bases and the J segment 6 bases; nucleotides outside the gene matches: 5. This CDR3 region has 14 residues. DNA for the CDR3: TGCGCCAGCAGCCCGGGACTAGCGGGCGGCGAGCAGTACTTC. This translates into CASSPGLAGGEQYF.

The chain has TRBV7-9 and TRBJ2-7, with D tentatively TRBD2 (6 bases). With 3 bases removed from V and 5 bases from J, the gap between germline ends came to 20 bases. Germline V gene lookup returns CDR1 SEHNR and CDR2 FQNEAQ (reference sequence). This CDR3 has 16 amino acids. The CDR3 DNA is TGTGCCAGCAGCTTTTGGACTACCTCCTTTAGGGACGAGCAGTACTTC. Protein product: CASSFWTTSFRDEQYF.

This clonotype has a handful of counts. This rearrangement joins TRBV2 to TRBJ2-1, with TRBD2 matching over 7 bases. CDR1 and CDR2 from the germline V gene are SNHLY and FYNNEI. V lost 4 bases and J lost 3; bases outside the gene matches: 9. The CDR3 has 16 amino acids. CDR3 sequence (DNA): TGTGCCAGCAGTGCCCCGGGACTAACCAACTACAATGAGCAGTTCTTC. Translation: CASSAPGLTNYNEQFF.

This chain links TRBV5-5 with TRBJ1-1, with D uncertain. The germline CDR1 and CDR2 sequences are SGHKS and YYEKEE (reference sequence). The V end was cut by 7 bases, the J end by 5 bases, with 9 bases between. The length of the CDR3 is 11 residues. The CDR3 bases are TGTGCCAGCTCTCGTGAGACTGAAGCTTTCTTT. It translates to CASSRETEAFF.

This clonotype was seen a few times. The chain has TRBV24-1 and TRBJ2-3, with TRBD1 identical over 7 bases. The V gene end was trimmed by 4 bases and the J gene end by 6 bases; junction bases not matched to a gene: 9. The CDR3 totals 15 residues. CDR1 is KGHDR and CDR2 is SFDVKD in the germline V gene. The CDR3 reads CATSDQQGSGDTQYF. CDR3 nucleotide sequence: TGTGCCACCAGTGACCAACAGGGGTCGGGTGATACGCAGTATTTT.

This clonotype was seen at least ten times. The chain carries TRBV10-1 and TRBJ2-7; TRBD1 is a possible D gene (6 bases). There are 13 residues in the CDR3. Germline V gives CDR1 WNHNN, CDR2 SYGVQD (reference sequence). Trimming cost V 2 bases and J 9 bases, with 14 bases left between them. CDR3 region: CASSEAVQGTQYF. CDR3 in DNA: TGCGCCAGCAGTGAGGCCGTACAGGGCACGCAGTACTTC.

This clonotype showed up just a few times. The rearrangement joins TRBV11-2 to TRBJ2-3; D call uncertain. The CDR3 has 14 amino acids. CDR1 and CDR2 (germline): SGHAT, FQNNGV. V was shortened by 1 base and J by 2 bases, with 7 bases between the two germline ends. For the CDR3, the DNA is TGTGCCAGCAGCTTAGCGGCCCTCACAGATACGCAGTATTTT. This sequence encodes CASSLAALTDTQYF. The full variable domain, with the rest looked up from reference TRBV11-2 and TRBJ2-3, is EAGVAQSPRYKIIEKRQSVAFWCNPISGHATLYWYQQILGQGPKLLIQFQNNGVVDDSQLPKDRFSAERLKGVDSTLKIQPAKLEDSAVYLCASSLAALTDTQYFGPGTRLTVL.

The J gene is TRBJ2-2, the V gene TRBV10-2; D not certain. The CDR3 is made up of 13 amino acids. Trimming left V 2 bases short and J 5 bases short, with 6 bases between. CDR1 is WSHSY, CDR2 SAAADI, per germline. CDR3 coding DNA: TGCGCCAGCAGTGAGCTAGGGACCGGGGAGCTGTTTTTT. Translated, it gives CASSELGTGELFF.